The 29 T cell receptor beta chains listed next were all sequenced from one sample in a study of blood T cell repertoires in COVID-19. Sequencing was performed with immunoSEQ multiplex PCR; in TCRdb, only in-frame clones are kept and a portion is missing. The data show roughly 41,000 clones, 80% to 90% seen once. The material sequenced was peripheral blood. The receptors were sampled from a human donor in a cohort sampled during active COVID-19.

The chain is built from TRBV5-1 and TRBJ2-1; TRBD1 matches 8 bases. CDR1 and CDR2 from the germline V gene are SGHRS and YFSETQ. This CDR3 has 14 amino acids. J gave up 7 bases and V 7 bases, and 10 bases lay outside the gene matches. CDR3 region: CASGRQGAGNEQFF. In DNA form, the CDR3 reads TGCGCCAGCGGGCGTCAGGGGGCGGGGAATGAGCAGTTCTTC.

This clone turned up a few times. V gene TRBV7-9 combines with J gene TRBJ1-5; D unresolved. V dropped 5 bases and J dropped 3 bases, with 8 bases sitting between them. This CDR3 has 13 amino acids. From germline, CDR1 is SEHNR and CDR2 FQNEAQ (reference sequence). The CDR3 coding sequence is TGTGCCAGCAGCCCAGGTTACAATCAGCCCCAGCATTTT. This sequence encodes CASSPGYNQPQHF.

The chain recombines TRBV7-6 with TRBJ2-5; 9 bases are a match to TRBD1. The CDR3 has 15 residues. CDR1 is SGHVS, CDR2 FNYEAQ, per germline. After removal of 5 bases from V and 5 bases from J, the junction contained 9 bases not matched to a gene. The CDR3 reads CASSAGTGYSETQYF. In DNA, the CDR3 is TGTGCCAGCAGCGCCGGGACAGGGTATTCCGAGACCCAGTACTTC.

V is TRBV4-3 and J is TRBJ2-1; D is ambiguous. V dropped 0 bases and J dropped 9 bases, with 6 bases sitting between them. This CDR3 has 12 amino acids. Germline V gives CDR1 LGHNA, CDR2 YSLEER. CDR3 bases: TGCGCCAGCAGCCAAGATCGCGGTGAGCAGTTCTTC. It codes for CASSQDRGEQFF.

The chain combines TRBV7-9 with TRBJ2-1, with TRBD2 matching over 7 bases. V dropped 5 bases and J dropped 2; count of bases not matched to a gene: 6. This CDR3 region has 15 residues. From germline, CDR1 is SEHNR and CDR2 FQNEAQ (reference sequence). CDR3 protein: CASSPAGKTYNEQFF. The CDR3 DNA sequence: TGTGCCAGCAGCCCAGCGGGAAAGACCTACAATGAGCAGTTCTTC.

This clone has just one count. The CDR3 sequence: CASSQVEALGELFF. The CDR3 nucleotides read TGCGCCAGCAGCCAAGTAGAGGCCCTGGGGGAGCTGTTTTTT. The chain couples TRBV4-1 to TRBJ2-2; D uncertain. Trimming left V 1 base short and J 8 bases short, with 11 bases between. This CDR3 contains 14 residues. CDR1 MGHRA and CDR2 YSYEKL come from the germline V gene.

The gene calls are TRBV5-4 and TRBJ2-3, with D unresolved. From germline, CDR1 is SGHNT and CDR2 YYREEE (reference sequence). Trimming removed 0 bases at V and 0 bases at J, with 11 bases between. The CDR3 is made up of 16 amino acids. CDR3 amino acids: CASSLVNFVSTDTQYF. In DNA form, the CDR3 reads TGTGCCAGCAGCTTGGTGAACTTCGTTAGCACAGATACGCAGTATTTT.

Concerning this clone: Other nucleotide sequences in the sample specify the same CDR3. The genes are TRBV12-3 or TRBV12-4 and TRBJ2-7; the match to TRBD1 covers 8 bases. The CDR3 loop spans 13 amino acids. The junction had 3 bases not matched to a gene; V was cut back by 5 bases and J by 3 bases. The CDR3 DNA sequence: TGTGCCAGCAGTCCAGGACAGGGCTACGAGCAGTACTTC. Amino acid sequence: CASSPGQGYEQYF.

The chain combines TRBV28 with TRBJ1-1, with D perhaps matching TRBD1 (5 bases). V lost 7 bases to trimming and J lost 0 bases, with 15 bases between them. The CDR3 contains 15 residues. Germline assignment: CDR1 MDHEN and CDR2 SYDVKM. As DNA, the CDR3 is TGTGCCAGCATGGGCAGGGCACTAATGAACACTGAAGCTTTCTTT. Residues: CASMGRALMNTEAFF. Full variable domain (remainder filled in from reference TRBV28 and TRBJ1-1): DVKVTQSSRYLVKRTGEKVFLECVQDMDHENMFWYRQDPGLGLRLIYFSYDVKMKEKGDIPEGYSVSREKKERFSLILESASTNQTSMYLCASMGRALMNTEAFFGQGTRLTVV.

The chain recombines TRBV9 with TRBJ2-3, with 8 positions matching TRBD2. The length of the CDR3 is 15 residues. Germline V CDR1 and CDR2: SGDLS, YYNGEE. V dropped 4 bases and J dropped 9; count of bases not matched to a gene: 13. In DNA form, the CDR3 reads TGTGCCAGCAGCCCATCTGGGGGACTAGTGGCCACGCAGTATTTT. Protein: CASSPSGGLVATQYF.

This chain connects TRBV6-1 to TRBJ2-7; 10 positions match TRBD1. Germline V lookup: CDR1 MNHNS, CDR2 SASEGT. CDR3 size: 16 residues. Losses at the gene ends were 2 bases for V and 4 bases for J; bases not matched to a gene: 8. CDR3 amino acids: CASSEIGTGVFYEQYF. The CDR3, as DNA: TGTGCCAGCAGTGAAATCGGGACAGGGGTTTTTTACGAGCAGTACTTC.

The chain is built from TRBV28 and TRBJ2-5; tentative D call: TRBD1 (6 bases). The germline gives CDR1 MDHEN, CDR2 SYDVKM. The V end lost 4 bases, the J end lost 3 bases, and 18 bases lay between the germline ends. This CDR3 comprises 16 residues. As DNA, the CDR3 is TGTGCCAGCAGTTCACCGGGACAAGACCACAAAGAGACCCAGTACTTC. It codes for CASSSPGQDHKETQYF.

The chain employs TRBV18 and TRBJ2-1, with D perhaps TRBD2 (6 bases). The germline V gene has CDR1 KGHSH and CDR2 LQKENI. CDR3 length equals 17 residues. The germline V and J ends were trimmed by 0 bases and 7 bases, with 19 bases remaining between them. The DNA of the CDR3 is TGTGCCAGCTCACCACCGCGCAGGACTCAGACTAGGAATGAGCAGTTCTTC. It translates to CASSPPRRTQTRNEQFF.

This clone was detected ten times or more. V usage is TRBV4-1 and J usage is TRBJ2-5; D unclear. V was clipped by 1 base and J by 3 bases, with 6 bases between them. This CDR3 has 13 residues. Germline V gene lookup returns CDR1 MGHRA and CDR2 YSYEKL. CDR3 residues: CASSQAGEETQYF. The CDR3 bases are TGCGCCAGCAGCCAAGCAGGCGAAGAGACCCAGTACTTC.

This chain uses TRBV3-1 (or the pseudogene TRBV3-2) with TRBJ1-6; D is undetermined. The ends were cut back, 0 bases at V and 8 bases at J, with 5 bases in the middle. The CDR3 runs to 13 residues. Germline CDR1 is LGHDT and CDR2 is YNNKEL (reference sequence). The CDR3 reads CASSQDPYSPLHF. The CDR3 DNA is TGTGCCAGCAGCCAAGATCCGTATTCACCCCTCCACTTT.

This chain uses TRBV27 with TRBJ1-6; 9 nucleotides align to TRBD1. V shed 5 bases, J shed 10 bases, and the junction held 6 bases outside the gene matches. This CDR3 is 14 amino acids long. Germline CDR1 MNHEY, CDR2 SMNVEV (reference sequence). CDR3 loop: CASSLGQGWSPLHF. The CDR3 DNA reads TGTGCCAGCAGTCTCGGACAGGGGTGGTCACCCCTCCACTTT.

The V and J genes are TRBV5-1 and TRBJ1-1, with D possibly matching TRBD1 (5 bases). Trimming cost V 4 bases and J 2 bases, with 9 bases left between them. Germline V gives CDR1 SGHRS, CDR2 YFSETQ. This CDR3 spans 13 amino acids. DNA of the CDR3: TGCGCCAGCAGCCTGGGGCATAACACTGAAGCTTTCTTT. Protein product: CASSLGHNTEAFF. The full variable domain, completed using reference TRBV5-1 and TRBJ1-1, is KAGVTQTPRYLIKTRGQQVTLSCSPISGHRSVSWYQQTPGQGLQFLFEYFSETQRNKGNFPGRFSGRQFSNSRSEMNVSTLELGDSALYLCASSLGHNTEAFFGQGTRLTVV.

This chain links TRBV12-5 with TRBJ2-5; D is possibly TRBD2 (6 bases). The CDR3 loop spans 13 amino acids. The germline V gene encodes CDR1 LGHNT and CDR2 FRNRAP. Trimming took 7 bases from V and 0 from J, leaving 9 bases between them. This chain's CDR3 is CASAASDQETQYF. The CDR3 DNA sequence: TGTGCTAGTGCCGCTAGCGACCAAGAGACCCAGTACTTC.

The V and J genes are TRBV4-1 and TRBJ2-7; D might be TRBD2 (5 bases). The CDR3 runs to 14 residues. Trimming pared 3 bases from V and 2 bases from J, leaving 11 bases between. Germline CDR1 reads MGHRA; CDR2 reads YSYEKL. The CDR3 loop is CASSHGVGAYEQYF. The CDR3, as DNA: TGCGCCAGCAGCCACGGGGTTGGGGCCTACGAGCAGTACTTC.

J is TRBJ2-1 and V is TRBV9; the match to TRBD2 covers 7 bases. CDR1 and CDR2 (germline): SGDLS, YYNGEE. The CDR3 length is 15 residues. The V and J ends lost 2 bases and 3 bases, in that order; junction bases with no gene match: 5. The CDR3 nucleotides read TGTGCCAGCAGCGTGTTCCAGCGGGACTACAATGAGCAGTTCTTC. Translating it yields CASSVFQRDYNEQFF.

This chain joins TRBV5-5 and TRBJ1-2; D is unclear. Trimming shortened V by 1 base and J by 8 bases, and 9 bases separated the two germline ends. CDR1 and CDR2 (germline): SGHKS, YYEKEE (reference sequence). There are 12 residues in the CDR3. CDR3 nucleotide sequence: TGTGCCAGCAGCTTGAACCCAGCGGGCTACACCTTC. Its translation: CASSLNPAGYTF.

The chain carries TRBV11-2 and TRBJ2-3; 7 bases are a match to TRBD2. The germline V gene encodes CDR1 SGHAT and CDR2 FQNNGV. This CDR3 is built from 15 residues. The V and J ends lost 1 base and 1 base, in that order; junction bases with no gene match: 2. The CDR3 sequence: CASSLGAGGTDTQYF. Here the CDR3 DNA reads TGTGCCAGCAGCTTAGGGGCGGGAGGCACAGATACGCAGTATTTT.

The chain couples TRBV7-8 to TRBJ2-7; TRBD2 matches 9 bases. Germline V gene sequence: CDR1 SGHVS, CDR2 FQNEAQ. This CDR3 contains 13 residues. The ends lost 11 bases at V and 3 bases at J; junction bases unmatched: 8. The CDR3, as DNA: TGTGCCGCGGGAGGGGGACCCTTCTACGAGCAGTACTTC. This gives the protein CAAGGGPFYEQYF.

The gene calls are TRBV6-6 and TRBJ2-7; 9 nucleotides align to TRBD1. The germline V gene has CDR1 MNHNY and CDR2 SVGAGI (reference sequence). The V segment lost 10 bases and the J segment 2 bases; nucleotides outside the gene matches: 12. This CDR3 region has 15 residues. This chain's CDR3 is CATMFRTGEAYEQYF. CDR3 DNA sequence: TGTGCCACCATGTTCCGGACAGGGGAGGCCTACGAGCAGTACTTC.

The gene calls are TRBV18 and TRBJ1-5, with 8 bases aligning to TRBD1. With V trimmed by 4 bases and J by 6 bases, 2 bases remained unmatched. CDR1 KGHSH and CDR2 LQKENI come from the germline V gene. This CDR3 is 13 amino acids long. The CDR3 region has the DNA TGTGCCAGCTCACTTGGACAGGGTCAGCCCCAGCATTTT. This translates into CASSLGQGQPQHF. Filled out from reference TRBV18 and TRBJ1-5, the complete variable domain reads NAGVMQNPRHLVRRRGQEARLRCSPMKGHSHVYWYRQLPEEGLKFMVYLQKENIIDESGMPKERFSAEFPKEGPSILRIQQVVRGDSAAYFCASSLGQGQPQHFGDGTRLSIL.

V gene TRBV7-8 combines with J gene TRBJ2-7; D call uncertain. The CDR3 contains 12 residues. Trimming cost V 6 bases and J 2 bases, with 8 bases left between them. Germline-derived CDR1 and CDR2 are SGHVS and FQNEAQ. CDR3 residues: CASSRQTYEQYF. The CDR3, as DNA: TGTGCCAGCAGTCGTCAGACCTACGAGCAGTACTTC.

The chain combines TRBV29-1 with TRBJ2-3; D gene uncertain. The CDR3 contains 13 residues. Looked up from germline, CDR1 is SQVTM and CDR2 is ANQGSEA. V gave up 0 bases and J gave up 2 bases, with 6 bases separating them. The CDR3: CSVEDTYTDTQYF. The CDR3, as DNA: TGCAGCGTTGAAGACACCTACACAGATACGCAGTATTTT.

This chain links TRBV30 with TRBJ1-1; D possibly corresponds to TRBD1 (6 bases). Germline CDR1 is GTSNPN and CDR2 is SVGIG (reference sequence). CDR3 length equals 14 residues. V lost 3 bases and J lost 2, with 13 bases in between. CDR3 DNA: TGTGCCTGGAGACAGGGAAAAGTCAACACTGAAGCTTTCTTT. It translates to CAWRQGKVNTEAFF.

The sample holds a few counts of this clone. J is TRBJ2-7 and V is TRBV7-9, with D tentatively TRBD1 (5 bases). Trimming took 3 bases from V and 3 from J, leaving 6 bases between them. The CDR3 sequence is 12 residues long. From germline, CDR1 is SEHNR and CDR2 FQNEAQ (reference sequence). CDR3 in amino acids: CASSFQGYEQYF. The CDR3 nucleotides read TGTGCCAGCAGCTTCCAGGGCTACGAGCAGTACTTC.